This T cell receptor (beta chain) was identified during a study of cytomegalovirus exposure and HLA in healthy donors. Study conclusions and caveats: It was found in a later analysis that first-cohort TCR clusters tended to co-occur in the 90 to 150 validation repertoires. TCR sequences were mostly rare, though some public TCRs occurred in many donors. Specificity of a few CMV-associated chains for CMV antigens was verified in vitro.

Method: immunoSEQ multiplex PCR; TCRdb's copy keeps in-frame clones and lacks some. This table holds approximately 170,000 clones, about 82% found once. Concerning this clone itself: The target antigen is unknown.

The sequenced sample consisted of PBMCs. The source is a man aged 25 to 40 in good health and CMV-seropositive.

The CDR3 region is CASSLAGVHQETQYF. DNA for the CDR3: TGCGCCAGCAGCCTTGCAGGGGTTCATCAAGAGACCCAGTACTTC. This chain joins TRBV5-1 and TRBJ2-5; a weak D match, TRBD1 (6 bases). Germline loops: CDR1 SGHRS, CDR2 YFSETQ. The CDR3 totals 15 residues. V shed 4 bases and J shed 2 bases, with 15 bases lying between them.